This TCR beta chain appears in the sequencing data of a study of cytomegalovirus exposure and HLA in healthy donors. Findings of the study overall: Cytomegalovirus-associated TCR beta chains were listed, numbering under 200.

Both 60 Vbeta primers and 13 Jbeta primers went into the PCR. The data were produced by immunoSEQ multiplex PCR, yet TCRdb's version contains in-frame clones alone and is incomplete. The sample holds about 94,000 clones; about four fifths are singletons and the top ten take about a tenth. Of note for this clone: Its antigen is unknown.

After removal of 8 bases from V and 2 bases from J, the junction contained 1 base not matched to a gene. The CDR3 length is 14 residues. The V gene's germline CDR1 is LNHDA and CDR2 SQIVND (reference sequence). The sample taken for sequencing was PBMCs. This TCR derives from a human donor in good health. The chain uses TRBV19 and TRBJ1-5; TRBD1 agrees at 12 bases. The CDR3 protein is CASGTGGGNQPQHF. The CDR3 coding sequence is TGTGCCAGTGGGACAGGGGGCGGCAATCAGCCCCAGCATTTT.